These 4 T cell receptor beta chains came from one sample sequenced in a study of blood T cell repertoires in COVID-19. Produced via immunoSEQ multiplex PCR; TCRdb's table is partial and in-frame only. The sample records around 250,000 clones, roughly 79% being singletons. The sample taken for sequencing was PBMCs or T cells enriched from blood (not recorded which). Receptor source: a middle-aged man who had recovered from COVID-19.

The chain employs TRBV5-1 and TRBJ2-7, with a weak D call TRBD1 (6 bases). From germline, CDR1 is SGHRS and CDR2 YFSETQ. CDR3 length: 14 amino acids. V shed 3 bases and J shed 0 bases, with 10 bases lying between them. CDR3: CASSYDRSSYEQYF. The CDR3 region has the DNA TGCGCCAGCAGCTACGACAGGTCCTCCTACGAGCAGTACTTC.

CDR3 DNA sequence: TGTGCCAGCAGTTTATTGCGGGGCCCCACCCCCCATGAGCAGTTCTTC. Translation: CASSLLRGPTPHEQFF. The J gene is TRBJ2-1, the V gene TRBV27; possibly TRBD2 for D (6 bases). Looked up from germline, CDR1 is MNHEY and CDR2 is SMNVEV (reference sequence). The length of the CDR3 is 16 residues. V shed 1 base and J shed 8 bases, with 18 bases lying between them.

This chain uses TRBV10-3 with TRBJ2-3; D may be TRBD2 (6 bases). V was pared by 4 bases and J by 4 bases, with 9 bases between. Germline assignment: CDR1 ENHRY and CDR2 SYGVKD. This CDR3 spans 13 amino acids. The CDR3 here is CAISGREADTQYF. For the CDR3, the DNA is TGTGCCATCAGTGGCAGGGAGGCAGATACGCAGTATTTT.

This chain uses TRBV6-5 with TRBJ1-1; D remains ambiguous. Trimming removed 0 bases from V and 0 bases from J, with 8 bases in between. The CDR3 contains 15 residues. Germline lookup yields CDR1 MNHEY and CDR2 SVGAGI. The CDR3 bases are TGTGCCAGCAGTTACTCGCCAGGAATGAACACTGAAGCTTTCTTT. It translates to CASSYSPGMNTEAFF.